The 26 T cell receptor beta chains presented below share a single source sample, sequenced in a study of T-cell reconstitution after alpha-beta-depleted transplantation in children. This sample's TCRbeta library carried unique molecular identifier barcodes. TCRdb called the PCR reads again in MiXCR, with one record for every CDR3 protein. Among approximately 980,000 distinct CDR3 sequences, about 30% were seen once, and the ten largest hold roughly 31%. Sequenced material: PBMCs, mostly from graft donor cells, taken 360 days after TCRalphabeta/CD19-depleted stem cell transplant. Receptors originate from a boy under three years old who had a stem cell transplant for SCID, so the T cells may come from the graft donor.

In its sample, this clonotype was seen a few times. The chain has TRBV5-1 and TRBJ2-1; tentative D call: TRBD2 (7 bases). The CDR3 has 16 amino acids. V was pared by 1 base and J by 5 bases, with 16 bases between. In germline, CDR1 is SGHRS, CDR2 YFSETQ. The CDR3 loop reads CASSLKRGGGNNEQFF. CDR3 nucleotides: TGCGCCAGCAGCTTGAAGAGGGGGGGTGGCAACAATGAGCAGTTCTTC.

The rearrangement joins TRBV7-9 to TRBJ2-7; 9 bases line up with TRBD1. Germline V gives CDR1 SEHNR, CDR2 FQNEAQ (reference sequence). V lost 1 base and J lost 0; bases outside the gene matches: 4. CDR3 length: 16 amino acids. CDR3 sequence (DNA): TGTGCCAGCAGCTTAGGGACAGGGGAATACTCCTACGAGCAGTACTTC. It yields the protein CASSLGTGEYSYEQYF.

The gene calls are TRBV29-1 and TRBJ2-7; the match to TRBD1 covers 8 bases. Trimming cost V 1 base and J 2 bases; bases outside gene matches: 7. The CDR3 consists of 15 residues. Per germline, CDR1 SQVTM and CDR2 ANQGSEA. This CDR3 reads CSVEALTGATYEQYF. The CDR3 nucleotides are TGCAGCGTTGAAGCCCTGACAGGGGCTACCTACGAGCAGTACTTC.

This clonotype was counted only a few times. The chain recombines TRBV18 with TRBJ2-5; D perhaps matches TRBD2 (5 bases). The CDR3 is made up of 14 amino acids. Trimming pared 8 bases from V and 2 bases from J, leaving 15 bases between. The germline V gene encodes CDR1 KGHSH and CDR2 LQKENI. The CDR3 DNA sequence: TGTGCCAGCAGTCCGACCGGGATTCAAGAGACCCAGTACTTC. Its translation is CASSPTGIQETQYF.

V and J are TRBV2 and TRBJ1-4; D ambiguous. The CDR3 runs to 16 residues. Trimming removed 3 bases from V and 1 base from J, with 12 bases in between. Germline values: CDR1 SNHLY, CDR2 FYNNEI. CDR3 amino acids: CASSDVGKRTNEKLFF. CDR3 nucleotides: TGTGCCAGCAGTGATGTGGGGAAGAGAACTAATGAAAAACTGTTTTTT. The full variable domain, rest sourced from reference TRBV2 and TRBJ1-4, is EPEVTQTPSHQVTQMGQEVILRCVPISNHLYFYWYRQILGQKVEFLVSFYNNEISEKSEIFDDQFSVERPDGSNFTLKIRSTKLEDSAMYFCASSDVGKRTNEKLFFGSGTQLSVL.

CDR3 DNA: TGCAGCGTTTTCGGGGGTCGAGAGACCCAGTACTTC. Translation: CSVFGGRETQYF. V and J are TRBV29-1 and TRBJ2-5, with D perhaps TRBD2 (6 bases). The V end lost 5 bases, the J end lost 4 bases, and 11 bases lay between the germline ends. Germline loops: CDR1 SQVTM, CDR2 ANQGSEA. The CDR3 has 12 residues.

V is TRBV28 and J is TRBJ1-5, with D hard to call. The V gene's germline CDR1 is MDHEN and CDR2 SYDVKM. With 2 bases removed from V and 2 bases from J, the gap between germline ends came to 7 bases. The CDR3 is made up of 14 amino acids. Here the CDR3 reads CASSLIAGNQPQHF. Written as DNA, the CDR3 is TGTGCCAGCAGTTTAATCGCAGGCAATCAGCCCCAGCATTTT. The full variable domain, in which reference TRBV28 and TRBJ1-5 provide the parts outside the CDR3, is DVKVTQSSRYLVKRTGEKVFLECVQDMDHENMFWYRQDPGLGLRLIYFSYDVKMKEKGDIPEGYSVSREKKERFSLILESASTNQTSMYLCASSLIAGNQPQHFGDGTRLSIL.

This clonotype was detected a few times. V usage is TRBV19 and J usage is TRBJ2-7, with TRBD2 matching 10 bases. Looked up from germline, CDR1 is LNHDA and CDR2 is SQIVND (reference sequence). The CDR3 runs 15 residues. Trimming removed 4 bases from V and 0 bases from J; junction bases left unmatched: 3. The CDR3 region is CASSTLAGASYEQYF. The CDR3, as DNA: TGTGCCAGTAGTACCCTAGCGGGGGCCTCCTACGAGCAGTACTTC.

The V gene is TRBV9, the J gene TRBJ1-5, with D possibly TRBD1 on 5 matching bases. V lost 0 bases, J lost 4 bases, and 14 bases lay in between. Germline CDR1 reads SGDLS; CDR2 reads YYNGEE. The CDR3 has 16 residues. DNA for the CDR3: TGTGCCAGCAGCGTAGGGGTAGGGACGGAAAATCAGCCCCAGCATTTT. It codes for CASSVGVGTENQPQHF.

This clonotype was recorded a few times. The chain employs TRBV9 and TRBJ2-2, with D unclear. This CDR3 spans 15 amino acids. CDR1 and CDR2 (germline): SGDLS, YYNGEE. Trimming removed 0 bases from V and 0 bases from J, with 6 bases in between. The CDR3 DNA reads as TGTGCCAGCAGCGTAGGGCACTCGAACACCGGGGAGCTGTTTTTT. Protein: CASSVGHSNTGELFF.

The chain joins TRBV6-2 or TRBV6-3 to TRBJ2-1; no definite D call. The germline CDR1 and CDR2 sequences are MNHEY and SVGEGT. With 4 bases removed from V and 0 bases from J, the gap between germline ends came to 16 bases. The CDR3 runs 17 residues. The CDR3 DNA sequence: TGTGCCAGCAGTTCATCACTACTACTGAGCTCCTACAATGAGCAGTTCTTC. Residues: CASSSSLLLSSYNEQFF.

The chain recombines TRBV12-3 or TRBV12-4 with TRBJ2-4; possibly TRBD2 for D (5 bases). The CDR3 spans 12 residues. V was pared by 4 bases and J by 8 bases, with 9 bases between. The CDR3 protein is CASSSGWDIQYF. The DNA of the CDR3 is TGTGCCAGCAGTTCGGGGTGGGACATTCAGTACTTC.

The sample holds a few counts of this clonotype. The chain employs TRBV18 and TRBJ2-7, with D tentatively TRBD1 (6 bases). V lost 6 bases to trimming and J lost 2 bases, with 17 bases between them. This CDR3 comprises 15 residues. Germline V lookup: CDR1 KGHSH, CDR2 LQKENI. The chain's CDR3 is CASSSRGDLTYEQYF. The CDR3 nucleotides read TGTGCCAGCTCCAGCAGGGGCGACCTTACCTACGAGCAGTACTTC.

This clonotype was seen only a few times. The chain couples TRBV12-3 or TRBV12-4 to TRBJ2-7, with 10 bases matching TRBD1. The CDR3 has 15 residues. V was clipped by 7 bases and J by 7 bases; unmatched bases: 13. The CDR3, as DNA: TGTGCCAGCACCAAATCCGGGACAGGGGATCGGGAGCAGTACTTC. Translating gives CASTKSGTGDREQYF.

Notes on this clonotype: One end of the junction is discordant with germline, which a read error may explain. The genes are TRBV5-1 and TRBJ2-7; D may be TRBD2 (5 bases). The CDR3 covers 14 residues. In germline, CDR1 is SGHRS, CDR2 YFSETQ. The CDR3 region has the DNA TGCGCCAGCAGTCCCCTAGCTCCAGCCTATGAGCAGTACTTC. As protein: CASSPLAPAYEQYF.

This chain links TRBV7-3 with TRBJ2-7; TRBD1 matches at 9 bases. The CDR3 is 15 residues long. Germline lookup yields CDR1 SGHTA and CDR2 FQGTGA. Trimming removed 2 bases from V and 2 bases from J; junction bases left unmatched: 4. CDR3 bases: TGTGCCAGCAGCTTAGGCCGGACAGGGGCCTACGAGCAGTACTTC. Protein sequence: CASSLGRTGAYEQYF.

There are a few counts of this clonotype. The CDR3: CSARLPTEKKQETQYF. DNA for the CDR3: TGCAGTGCTAGACTTCCGACAGAGAAAAAACAAGAGACCCAGTACTTC. This chain connects TRBV20-1 to TRBJ2-5; D is possibly TRBD1 (5 bases). Trimming removed 2 bases from V and 2 bases from J, with 18 bases in between. Germline CDR1 reads DFQATT; CDR2 reads SNEGSKA (reference sequence). This CDR3 has 16 residues.

In its sample, this clonotype was seen a few times. The chain employs TRBV19 and TRBJ1-5; no clear D. V lost 7 bases, J lost 2 bases, and 12 bases lay in between. The germline gives CDR1 LNHDA, CDR2 SQIVND (reference sequence). The CDR3 loop spans 14 amino acids. The CDR3 loop reads CASNPFTGNQPQHF. The CDR3 region has the DNA TGTGCCAGTAACCCCTTTACAGGCAATCAGCCCCAGCATTTT.

The table lists this clonotype with a few counts. The chain recombines TRBV9 with TRBJ1-6; D may be TRBD1 (6 bases). Germline loops: CDR1 SGDLS, CDR2 YYNGEE. V was clipped by 2 bases and J by 7 bases, with 13 bases between them. This CDR3 is 15 amino acids long. CDR3 residues: CASSVTGMGNSPLHF. CDR3 nucleotides: TGTGCCAGCAGCGTCACAGGGATGGGGAATTCACCCCTCCACTTT.

This clonotype was found a few times. The genes are TRBV15 and TRBJ2-1; TRBD2 agrees at 12 bases. This CDR3 contains 14 residues. CDR1 and CDR2 (germline): LNHNV, YYDKDF (reference sequence). The ends lost 5 bases at V and 6 bases at J; junction bases unmatched: 2. The CDR3: CATSWTSGANEQFF. CDR3 sequence (DNA): TGTGCCACCAGCTGGACTAGCGGGGCCAATGAGCAGTTCTTC.

CDR3 sequence: CASSPPQAGAGEQYF. The CDR3 DNA reads as TGTGCCAGCAGCCCCCCCCAAGCAGGGGCCGGCGAGCAGTACTTC. The gene calls are TRBV6-1 and TRBJ2-7; D is possibly TRBD1 (6 bases). The CDR3 consists of 15 residues. The germline gives CDR1 MNHNS, CDR2 SASEGT. V was cut by 6 bases and J by 6 bases, with 21 bases left in between.

J is TRBJ2-7 and V is TRBV20-1; 8 nucleotides agree with TRBD1. CDR3 length equals 15 residues. Germline CDR1 DFQATT, CDR2 SNEGSKA (reference sequence). Germline trimming cut 0 bases from V and 2 bases from J; bases unmatched to any gene: 6. The CDR3 region has the DNA TGCAGTGCTAGAGACCGGACAGGGCGAGCCTACGAGCAGTACTTC. Encoded protein: CSARDRTGRAYEQYF.

This chain links TRBV11-2 with TRBJ2-4, with 11 bases identical to TRBD2. V dropped 0 bases and J dropped 0; count of bases not matched to a gene: 4. This CDR3 has 18 amino acids. The V gene's germline CDR1 is SGHAT and CDR2 FQNNGV. CDR3 amino acids: CASSLEWGLAEAKNIQYF. The CDR3, as DNA: TGTGCCAGCAGCTTAGAGTGGGGACTAGCGGAAGCCAAAAACATTCAGTACTTC.

The J gene is TRBJ2-5, the V gene TRBV5-1; TRBD1 might be the D (6 bases). This CDR3 region has 14 residues. CDR1 SGHRS and CDR2 YFSETQ come from the germline V gene. Trimming took off 4 bases at V and 3 bases at J, with 13 bases between the two ends. The CDR3, as DNA: TGCGCCAGCAGCATCGGGTACAGGGAAGAGACCCAGTACTTC. Protein: CASSIGYREETQYF.

The gene calls are TRBV29-1 and TRBJ2-3, with 11 positions matching TRBD1. Germline values: CDR1 SQVTM, CDR2 ANQGSEA. The CDR3 consists of 16 residues. V shed 4 bases and J 4 bases; nucleotides not matched to a gene: 10. The DNA of the CDR3 is TGCAGCGTTGTGGGGGGGAGGACAGGGGGCGCAGATACGCAGTATTTT. The encoded protein is CSVVGGRTGGADTQYF.

V usage is TRBV27 and J usage is TRBJ2-1; TRBD2 matches 13 bases. The length of the CDR3 is 15 residues. The V gene end was trimmed by 5 bases and the J gene end by 7 bases; junction bases not matched to a gene: 5. The V gene's germline CDR1 is MNHEY and CDR2 SMNVEV (reference sequence). CDR3 coding DNA: TGTGCCAGCAGTCACGGACTAGCGGGGGTGAATGAGCAGTTCTTC. Its protein product is CASSHGLAGVNEQFF.